This entry concerns a single TCR beta chain. The target antigen is unknown. The source of the sample is a study of OX40 agonist ivuxolimab in advanced cancers. Findings and caveats of the study: At doses 0.1 to 3.0 mg/kg, CD4+ and CD8+ clones expanded. On average, CD8+ T cells showed a greater number of expanded clones than CD4+. Determination of antigen specificity was not performed for the expanded peripheral T cells.

Trimming removed 0 bases from V and 0 bases from J, with 13 bases in between. The CDR3 spans 17 residues. Per the germline V gene, CDR1 is SGHRS and CDR2 is YFSETQ. The data were produced by immunoSEQ multiplex PCR, yet TCRdb's version contains in-frame clones alone and is incomplete. Altogether some 50,000 clones are present, 83% being singletons, with the ten largest covering 3.1%. With baseline, cycle 4 day 1, and cycle 7 day 1 as timepoints, blood was sampled. The TCR originated in an adult with an advanced solid tumor such as melanoma, head and neck, liver or kidney cancer. This specimen consisted of CD4+ or CD8+ T cells sorted from blood, obtained in a trial of the OX40 agonist ivuxolimab. The chain has TRBV5-1 and TRBJ2-1; D is ambiguous. Here the CDR3 reads CASSLVPVGNSYNEQFF. In DNA form, the CDR3 reads TGCGCCAGCAGCTTGGTACCGGTCGGAAACTCCTACAATGAGCAGTTCTTC.